This entry concerns a single TCR beta chain. Antigen specificity is unknown. Some clones are missing from TCRdb's copy, which holds only in-frame ones; the method was immunoSEQ multiplex PCR. The sample lists 55,000 to 80,000 clones, 90% to 95% occurring once. The source of the sample is a study of cytomegalovirus exposure and HLA in healthy donors. Study at large: The 90 to 150 validation repertoires used the same platform as the 666 first-cohort repertoires, a later analysis reported.

Findings and caveats of the study: Rare TCR sequences dominated, though some public TCRs recurred in many donors. The investigators catalogued 164 TCR beta chains as cytomegalovirus-associated. High sensitivity and specificity were reportedly achieved when the classifier diagnosed cytomegalovirus status.

The material sequenced was PBMCs. This sequence was found in a man younger than 30 in good health and CMV-seronegative.

The CDR3 DNA reads as TGTGCCACTCGCCGGACAGGCGATTATGGCTACACCTTC. This encodes CATRRTGDYGYTF. This chain uses TRBV7-2 with TRBJ1-2; 7 bases agree with TRBD1. Germline-derived CDR1 and CDR2 are SGHTA and FQGNSA. V shed 10 bases, J shed 5 bases, and the junction held 10 bases outside the gene matches. The CDR3 has 13 residues. Using reference TRBV7-2 and TRBJ1-2 for the parts outside the CDR3, the full variable domain is GAGVSQSPSNKVTEKGKDVELRCDPISGHTALYWYRQSLGQGLEFLIYFQGNSAPDKSGLPSDRFSAERTGGSVSTLTIQRTQQEDSAVYLCATRRTGDYGYTFGSGTRLTVV.